The clone carrying this T cell receptor (beta chain) occurred a few times. Its antigen is still unknown. TCRdb independently ran MiXCR on the RT-PCR reads; one entry per CDR3 protein. The sample shows about 300,000 distinct CDR3 sequences, around 22% of them seen only once. This specimen comes from a study of response to subunit inactivated influenza vaccine. The study, taken as a whole, reports: A suggestion made by the authors is that each seasonal influenza vaccination recruits few new T cells.

The length of the CDR3 is 15 residues. The J segment lost 3 bases and the V segment lost 7 bases, leaving 8 bases of the junction unmatched. Here the sequenced sample was PBMCs from blood, taken 21 months after vaccination. This clonotype originated in a man in his fifties or sixties who received an inactivated influenza vaccine. V gene TRBV12-3 or TRBV12-4 combines with J gene TRBJ1-5; 8 bases are shared with TRBD1. CDR3 DNA: TGTGCCAGCACCCTGACAGGGGCCCACAATCAGCCCCAGCATTTT. It translates to CASTLTGAHNQPQHF.